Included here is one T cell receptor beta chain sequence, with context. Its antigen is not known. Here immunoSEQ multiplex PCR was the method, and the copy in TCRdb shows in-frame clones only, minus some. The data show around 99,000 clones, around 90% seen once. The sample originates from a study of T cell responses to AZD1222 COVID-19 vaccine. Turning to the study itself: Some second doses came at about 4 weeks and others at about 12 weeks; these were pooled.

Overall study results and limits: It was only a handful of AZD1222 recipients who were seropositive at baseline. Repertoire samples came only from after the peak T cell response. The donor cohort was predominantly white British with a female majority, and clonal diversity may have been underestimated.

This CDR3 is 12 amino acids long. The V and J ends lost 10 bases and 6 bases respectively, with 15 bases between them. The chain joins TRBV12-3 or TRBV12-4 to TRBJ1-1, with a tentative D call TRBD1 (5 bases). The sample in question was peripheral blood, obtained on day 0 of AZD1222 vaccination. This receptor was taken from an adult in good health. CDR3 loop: CATMGGNPEAFF. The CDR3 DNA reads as TGTGCCACGATGGGGGGTAACCCTGAAGCTTTCTTT.